This entry features one TCR beta chain sequence. How the authors handled the data: Using reference gene primer amplification, nucleated cell counts were estimated. Assay: immunoSEQ multiplex PCR; the TCRdb copy retains only in-frame clones and omits some. V, J and clone size derive from that table, while D and trimming were established from the DNA sequence. Among some 220,000 clones listed, approximately 80% were seen once. Germline lookup yields CDR1 MNHEY and CDR2 SVGAGI. The CDR3 is 13 amino acids. Trimming cost V 0 bases and J 7 bases, with 9 bases left between them. This entry is derived from a study of blood T cell repertoires in COVID-19. About the research overall: Samples representing acute and convalescent COVID-19 were sourced from the United States, Italy and Spain. Nucleic acid was either cDNA or gDNA, and it came from T cells, B-cell-depleted T cells, or PBMCs.

The V and J genes are TRBV6-5 and TRBJ1-1; D unresolved. The receptor was isolated from a woman aged 60-75 years with active or convalescent COVID-19. The sequencing input was peripheral blood. CDR3 loop: CASSYSRHSEAFF. In nucleotides, the CDR3 is TGTGCCAGCAGTTACTCTCGGCACAGTGAAGCTTTCTTT.